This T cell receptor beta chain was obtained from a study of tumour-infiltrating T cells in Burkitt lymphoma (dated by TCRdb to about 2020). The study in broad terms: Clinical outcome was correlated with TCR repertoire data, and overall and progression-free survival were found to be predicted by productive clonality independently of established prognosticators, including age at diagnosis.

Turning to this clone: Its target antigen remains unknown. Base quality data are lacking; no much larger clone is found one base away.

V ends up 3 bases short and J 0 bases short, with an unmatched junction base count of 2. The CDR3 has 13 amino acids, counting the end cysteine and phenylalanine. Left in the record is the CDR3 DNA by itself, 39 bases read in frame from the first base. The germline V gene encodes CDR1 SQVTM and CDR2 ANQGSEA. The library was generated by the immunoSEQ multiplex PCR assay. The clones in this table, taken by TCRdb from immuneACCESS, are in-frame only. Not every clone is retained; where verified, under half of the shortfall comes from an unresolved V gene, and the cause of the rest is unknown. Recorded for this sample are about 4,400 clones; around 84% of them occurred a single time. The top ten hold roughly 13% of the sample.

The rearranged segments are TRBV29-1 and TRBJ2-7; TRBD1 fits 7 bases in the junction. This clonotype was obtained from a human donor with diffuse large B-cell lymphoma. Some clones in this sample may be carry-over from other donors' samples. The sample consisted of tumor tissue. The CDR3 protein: CSVDRQGSYEQYF. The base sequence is TGCAGCGTTGACCGACAGGGCTCCTACGAGCAGTACTTC.